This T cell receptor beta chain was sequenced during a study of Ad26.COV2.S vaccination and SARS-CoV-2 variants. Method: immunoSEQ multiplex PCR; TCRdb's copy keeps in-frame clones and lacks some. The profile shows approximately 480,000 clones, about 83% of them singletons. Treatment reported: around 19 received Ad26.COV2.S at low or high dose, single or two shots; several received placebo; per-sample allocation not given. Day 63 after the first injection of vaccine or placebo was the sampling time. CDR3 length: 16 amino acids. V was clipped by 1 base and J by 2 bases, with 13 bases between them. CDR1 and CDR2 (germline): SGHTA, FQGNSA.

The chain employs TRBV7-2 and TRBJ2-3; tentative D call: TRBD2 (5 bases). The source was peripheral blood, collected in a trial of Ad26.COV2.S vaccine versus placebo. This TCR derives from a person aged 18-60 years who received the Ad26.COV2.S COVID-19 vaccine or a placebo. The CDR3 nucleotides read TGTGCCAGCAGCTTAGGGTTCGGGGTGGCCACAGATACGCAGTATTTT. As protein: CASSLGFGVATDTQYF.